This T cell receptor (beta chain) was sequenced in a study of vaccination and CD4 T cells after COVID-19. Sequencing of the DNA from cultured CD4+ T cells was carried out with the Oncomine TCR Beta short-read assay. The genomic DNA was obtained from cultured CD4+ T cells by extraction with the QIAamp micro DNA kit. TCRdb ran MiXCR on the PCR reads and lists one entry per CDR3 protein. The sample has approximately 25,000 distinct CDR3 sequences; approximately 28% are singletons. This clonotype was seen only a few times. Its antigen is as yet unknown. The time point was: late sampling 161 to 241 days after vaccination in a few convalescent patients. Treatment here: 10-day PBMC culture with coronavirus spike peptide pools or control peptides (ViraFEST assay). Each well held approximately 2 million PBMCs in IL-2 (about 9.6 IU/ml) medium with approximately 9.1 ug/ml peptide pools. The receptor was derived from a human donor who had recovered from COVID-19. The material sequenced was CD4+ T cells from blood, cultured in vitro, taken about 7 months after SARS-CoV-2 vaccination.

CDR3 coding DNA: TGTGCCAGCAGCTTGGAGGGAAGGTTAAGGGAGCAGTACTTC. Residues: CASSLEGRLREQYF. This sequence joins TRBV5-4 and TRBJ2-7; D is undetermined. This CDR3 region has 14 residues. Germline CDR1 reads SGHNT; CDR2 reads YYREEE (reference sequence). V lost 0 bases and J lost 7, with 14 bases in between.